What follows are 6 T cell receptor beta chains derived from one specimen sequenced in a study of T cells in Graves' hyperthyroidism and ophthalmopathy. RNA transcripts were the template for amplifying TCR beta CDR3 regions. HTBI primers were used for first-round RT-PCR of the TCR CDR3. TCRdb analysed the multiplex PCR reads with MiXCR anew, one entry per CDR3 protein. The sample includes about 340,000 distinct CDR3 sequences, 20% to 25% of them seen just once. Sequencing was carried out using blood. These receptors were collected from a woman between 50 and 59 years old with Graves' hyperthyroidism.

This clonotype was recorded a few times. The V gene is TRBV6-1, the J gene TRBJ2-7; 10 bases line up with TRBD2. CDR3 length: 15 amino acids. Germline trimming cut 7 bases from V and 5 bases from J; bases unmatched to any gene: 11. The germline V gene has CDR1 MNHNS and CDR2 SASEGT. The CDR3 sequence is CASNKAGGPFNEQYF. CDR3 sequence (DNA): TGTGCCAGCAATAAAGCGGGAGGGCCATTCAACGAGCAGTACTTC.

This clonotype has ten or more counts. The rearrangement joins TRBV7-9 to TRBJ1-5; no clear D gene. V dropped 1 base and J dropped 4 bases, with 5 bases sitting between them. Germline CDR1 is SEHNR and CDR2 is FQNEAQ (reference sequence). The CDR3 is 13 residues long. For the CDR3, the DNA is TGTGCCAGCAGCTTAGGGATTAATCAGCCCCAGCATTTT. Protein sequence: CASSLGINQPQHF. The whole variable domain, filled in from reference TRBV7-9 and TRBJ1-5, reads DTGVSQNPRHKITKRGQNVTFRCDPISEHNRLYWYRQTLGQGPEFLTYFQNEAQLEKSRLLSDRFSAERPKGSFSTLEIQRTEQGDSAMYLCASSLGINQPQHFGDGTRLSIL.

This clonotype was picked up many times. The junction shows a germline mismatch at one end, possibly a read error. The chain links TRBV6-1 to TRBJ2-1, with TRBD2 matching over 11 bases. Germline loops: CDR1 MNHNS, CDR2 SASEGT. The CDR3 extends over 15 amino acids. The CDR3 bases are TGCGCCAGCAGCGAAGGGACTAGCGGATACAATGAGCAGTTCTTC. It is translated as CASSEGTSGYNEQFF.

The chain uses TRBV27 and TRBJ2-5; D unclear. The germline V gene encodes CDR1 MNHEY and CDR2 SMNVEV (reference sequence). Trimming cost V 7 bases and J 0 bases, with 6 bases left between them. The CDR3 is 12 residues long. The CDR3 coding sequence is TGTGCCAGCACTAGGTACCAAGAGACCCAGTACTTC. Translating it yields CASTRYQETQYF.

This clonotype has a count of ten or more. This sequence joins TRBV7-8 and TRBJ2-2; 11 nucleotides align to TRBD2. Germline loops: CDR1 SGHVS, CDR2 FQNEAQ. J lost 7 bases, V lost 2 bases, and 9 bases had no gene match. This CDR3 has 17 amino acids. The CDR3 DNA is TGTGCCAGCAGCTTACGGGTAGCGGGAGGGCCTGGCGGGGAGCTGTTTTTT. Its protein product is CASSLRVAGGPGGELFF.

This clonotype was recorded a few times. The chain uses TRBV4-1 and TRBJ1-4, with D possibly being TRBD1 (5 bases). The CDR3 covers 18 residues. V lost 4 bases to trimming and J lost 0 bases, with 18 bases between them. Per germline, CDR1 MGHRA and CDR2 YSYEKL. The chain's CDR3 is CASSRLGPLTTTNEKLFF. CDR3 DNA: TGCGCCAGCAGCCGACTGGGACCTTTAACGACAACTAATGAAAAACTGTTTTTT.